The present entry profiles one T cell receptor (beta chain) with its context. The data were produced by immunoSEQ multiplex PCR, yet TCRdb's version contains in-frame clones alone and is incomplete. The data show 2,500,000 or so clones, with more than 80% seen just once and around 0.14% held by the top ten. The germline gives CDR1 SGHRS, CDR2 YFSETQ. The CDR3 is 14 residues long. V lost 0 bases and J lost 4, with 10 bases in between. The entry originates in a study of shared clonotypes between healthy human individuals. The gene calls are TRBV5-1 and TRBJ2-5; no clear D gene. The sample comprised naive CD4+ T cells sorted from blood. The subset is: CD45RA+ positively selected. This clonotype was obtained from a man younger than 35 in good health. The CDR3 DNA sequence: TGCGCCAGCAGCTTGGCGCGTTACCCAGAGACCCAGTACTTC. Amino acid sequence: CASSLARYPETQYF. The full variable domain, completed using reference TRBV5-1 and TRBJ2-5, is KAGVTQTPRYLIKTRGQQVTLSCSPISGHRSVSWYQQTPGQGLQFLFEYFSETQRNKGNFPGRFSGRQFSNSRSEMNVSTLELGDSALYLCASSLARYPETQYFGPGTRLLVL.